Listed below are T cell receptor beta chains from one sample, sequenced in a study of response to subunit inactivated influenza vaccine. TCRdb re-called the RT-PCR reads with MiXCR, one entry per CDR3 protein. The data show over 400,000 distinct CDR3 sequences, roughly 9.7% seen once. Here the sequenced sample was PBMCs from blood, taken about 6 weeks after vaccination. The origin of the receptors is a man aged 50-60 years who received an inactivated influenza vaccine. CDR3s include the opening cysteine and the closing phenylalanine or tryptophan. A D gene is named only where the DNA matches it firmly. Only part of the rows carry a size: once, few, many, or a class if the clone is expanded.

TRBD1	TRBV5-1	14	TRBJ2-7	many	CASSLGDSSYEQYF	TGTGCCAGCAGTTTAGGGGACAGCTCCTACGAGCAGTACTTC
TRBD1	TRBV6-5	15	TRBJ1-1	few	CASSYSTRGRTEAFF	TGTGCCAGCAGTTACTCGACCAGGGGGCGGACTGAAGCTTTCTTT
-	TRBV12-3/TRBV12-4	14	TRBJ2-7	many	CASSLTGLGYEQYF	TGTGCCAGCAGTTTAACGGGTTTGGGGTACGAGCAGTACTTC
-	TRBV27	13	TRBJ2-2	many	CASSPGVIGELFF	TGTGCCAGCAGTCCGGGGGTGATCGGGGAGCTGTTTTTT
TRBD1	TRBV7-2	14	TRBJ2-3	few	CASSRTGLTDTQYF	TGTGCCAGCAGCCGGACAGGGTTAACAGATACGCAGTATTTT
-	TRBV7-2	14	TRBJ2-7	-	CASSFMRSSYEQYF	TGTGCCAGCAGCTTTATGCGTAGCTCCTACGAGCAGTACTTC
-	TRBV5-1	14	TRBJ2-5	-	CASEPSGQTRTQYF	TGCGCCAGCGAACCATCCGGACAGACGAGGACCCAGTACTTC
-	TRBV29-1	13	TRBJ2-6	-	CSVDGTGANVLTF	TGCAGCGTTGACGGGACTGGGGCCAACGTCCTGACTTTC
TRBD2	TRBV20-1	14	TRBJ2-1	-	CSAASGGAGNEQFF	TGCAGTGCAGCTAGCGGGGGGGCTGGGAATGAGCAGTTCTTC
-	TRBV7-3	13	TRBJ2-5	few	CASSGWSGETQYF	TGTGCCAGCAGCGGCTGGTCTGGAGAGACCCAGTACTTC
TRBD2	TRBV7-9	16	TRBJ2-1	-	CASSLDLGSGGNEQFF	TGTGCCAGCAGCTTAGACCTGGGTAGCGGGGGGAATGAGCAGTTCTTC
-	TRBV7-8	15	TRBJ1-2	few	CASSLGAGGLGGYTF	TGTGCCAGCAGCTTAGGTGCTGGCGGGCTTGGTGGCTACACCTTC
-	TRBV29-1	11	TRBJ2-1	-	CSDRLVNEQFF	TGCAGCGACCGACTAGTCAATGAGCAGTTCTTC
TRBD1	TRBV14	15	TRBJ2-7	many	CASSQQRTGNHEQYF	TGTGCCAGCAGCCAACAAAGGACAGGGAACCACGAGCAGTACTTC
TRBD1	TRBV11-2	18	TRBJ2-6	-	CASSYWDRGVSGANVLTF	TGTGCCAGCAGCTACTGGGACAGGGGGGTCTCTGGGGCCAACGTCCTGACTTTC
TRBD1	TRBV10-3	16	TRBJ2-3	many	CAISDKDRDGGDTQYF	TGTGCCATCAGTGATAAGGACAGGGATGGTGGAGATACGCAGTATTTT
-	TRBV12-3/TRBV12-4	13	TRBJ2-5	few	CASGRGLRETQYF	TGTGCCAGCGGCCGGGGGCTTCGGGAGACCCAGTACTTC
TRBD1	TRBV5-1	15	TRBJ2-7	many	CASSLDPDRGSEQYF	TGCGCCAGCAGCTTGGACCCAGACAGGGGAAGCGAGCAGTACTTC
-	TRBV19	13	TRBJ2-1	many	CASSIGRDWEQFF	TGTGCCAGTAGTATAGGAAGGGATTGGGAGCAGTTCTTC